This passage covers 32 T cell receptor beta chains from one sample sequenced in a study of blood T cell repertoires in COVID-19. Clones were read by immunoSEQ multiplex PCR, and TCRdb kept only the in-frame ones, dropping some. The sample contains 60,000 to 70,000 clones, approximately 83% of which appear only once. The specimen sequenced was peripheral blood. These receptors were obtained from a woman in her sixties or seventies with acute or convalescent COVID-19.

The chain has TRBV27 and TRBJ2-2, with 8 positions matching TRBD1. The J segment lost 4 bases and the V segment lost 5 bases, leaving 9 bases of the junction unmatched. Germline lookup yields CDR1 MNHEY and CDR2 SMNVEV (reference sequence). The CDR3 is 16 residues long. The chain's CDR3 is CASSRTQGVGTGELFF. The DNA of the CDR3 is TGTGCCAGCAGTCGAACACAGGGGGTGGGCACCGGGGAGCTGTTTTTT.

The chain carries TRBV4-1 and TRBJ1-2; D is uncertain. The CDR3 totals 15 residues. Trimming took 4 bases from V and 0 from J, leaving 12 bases between them. Germline loops: CDR1 MGHRA, CDR2 YSYEKL. DNA of the CDR3: TGCGCCAGCAGCCCCGAAAGCGGTGCTAACTATGGCTACACCTTC. The encoded protein is CASSPESGANYGYTF.

The J gene is TRBJ1-1, the V gene TRBV10-2, with TRBD1 matching 11 bases. The trim removed 8 bases at V and 3 bases at J, leaving 11 bases unmatched. Looked up from germline, CDR1 is WSHSY and CDR2 is SAAADI. The CDR3 has 16 amino acids. CDR3 bases: TGCGCCAGCGTCGCCGGGACAGGGGGTTTGTACACTGAAGCTTTCTTT. Protein: CASVAGTGGLYTEAFF.

The chain is built from TRBV30 and TRBJ1-2; D might be TRBD1 (6 bases). Germline CDR1 GTSNPN, CDR2 SVGIG (reference sequence). V shed 2 bases and J shed 6 bases, with 10 bases lying between them. This CDR3 comprises 12 residues. CDR3 sequence (DNA): TGTGCCTGGAGTTTCCAGGGGAATGGCTACACCTTC. It yields the protein CAWSFQGNGYTF. The whole variable domain, filled in from reference TRBV30 and TRBJ1-2, reads SQTIHQWPATLVQPVGSPLSLECTVEGTSNPNLYWYRQAAGRGLQLLFYSVGIGQISSEVPQNLSASRPQDRQFILSSKKLLLSDSGFYLCAWSFQGNGYTFGSGTRLTVV.

This chain joins TRBV6-5 and TRBJ2-7; D not resolved. The ends were cut back, 6 bases at V and 0 bases at J, with 12 bases in the middle. Germline values: CDR1 MNHEY, CDR2 SVGAGI. The CDR3 runs 14 residues. CDR3 nucleotides: TGTGCCAGCAGCAGATTCGGGTTCTCCTACGAGCAGTACTTC. Protein sequence: CASSRFGFSYEQYF.

The gene calls are TRBV12-3 or TRBV12-4 and TRBJ1-1, with 7 bases identical to TRBD1. J gave up 7 bases and V 6 bases, and 5 bases lay outside the gene matches. The CDR3 is made up of 12 amino acids. CDR3 sequence: CASSPTGHEAFF. DNA for the CDR3: TGTGCCAGCAGCCCGACAGGGCATGAAGCTTTCTTT.

The rearrangement uses TRBV29-1 and TRBJ2-7; 9 positions agree with TRBD1. Germline V gives CDR1 SQVTM, CDR2 ANQGSEA. The CDR3 length is 14 residues. With 2 bases clipped from V and 2 bases from J, the junction kept 4 bases outside the gene matches. CDR3 protein: CSVEKTGGAYEQYF. CDR3 nucleotides: TGCAGCGTTGAAAAGACAGGGGGGGCCTACGAGCAGTACTTC.

The chain joins TRBV14 to TRBJ2-2; TRBD2 is a possible D gene (6 bases). Germline CDR1 is SGHDN and CDR2 is FVKESK. V was clipped by 0 bases and J by 6 bases, with 8 bases between them. The length of the CDR3 is 14 residues. The CDR3 coding sequence is TGTGCCAGCAGCCAAGATAGCGGTGCCGGGGAGCTGTTTTTT. It specifies CASSQDSGAGELFF.

The genes are TRBV5-1 and TRBJ2-3; D not resolved. This CDR3 is built from 14 residues. CDR1 is SGHRS, CDR2 YFSETQ, per germline. V was pared by 5 bases and J by 0 bases, with 10 bases between. Written as DNA, the CDR3 is TGCGCCAGCAGAAGAGCATCAAGCACAGATACGCAGTATTTT. Translated, it gives CASRRASSTDTQYF.

This clone occurred once. CDR3 bases: TGTGCCAGCAGCCTCTCTACAGGGGTGAACACTGAAGCTTTCTTT. Translating it yields CASSLSTGVNTEAFF. The rearrangement uses TRBV27 and TRBJ1-1; TRBD1 aligns across 7 bases. Germline V lookup: CDR1 MNHEY, CDR2 SMNVEV (reference sequence). The V segment lost 6 bases and the J segment 0 bases; nucleotides outside the gene matches: 7. There are 15 residues in the CDR3.

The V and J genes are TRBV10-2 and TRBJ2-3; 8 nucleotides agree with TRBD2. The V gene's germline CDR1 is WSHSY and CDR2 SAAADI. V lost 3 bases, J lost 2 bases, and 7 bases stayed unmatched. The CDR3 runs 16 residues. This CDR3 is CASSDRSGGHTDTQYF. Here the CDR3 DNA reads TGCGCCAGCAGTGACCGCAGCGGGGGCCACACAGATACGCAGTATTTT.

The rearrangement uses TRBV7-9 and TRBJ2-7, with no clear D. V lost 2 bases and J 5 bases, leaving 7 bases between the germline ends. CDR1 SEHNR and CDR2 FQNEAQ come from the germline V gene (reference sequence). The CDR3 spans 12 residues. For the CDR3, the DNA is TGTGCCAGCAGCTTAAATAGCCACGAGCAGTACTTC. This sequence encodes CASSLNSHEQYF.

Concerning this clone: A read error is possible here, since a much larger clone lies one base away. The J gene is TRBJ1-1, the V gene TRBV3-1 (or the pseudogene TRBV3-2), with unresolved D. V lost 1 base and J lost 1, with 4 bases in between. Per the germline V gene, CDR1 is LGHDT and CDR2 is YNNKEL (reference sequence). This CDR3 spans 13 amino acids. CDR3 nucleotides: TGTGCCAGCAGCCAAGCAGAGAACACTGAAGCTTTCTTT. Translation gives CASSQAENTEAFF.

V usage is TRBV3-1 (or the pseudogene TRBV3-2) and J usage is TRBJ2-1, with a possible D match to TRBD2 (6 bases). V was trimmed by 0 bases and J by 13 bases, leaving 10 bases between them. The CDR3 loop spans 12 amino acids. Looked up from germline, CDR1 is LGHDT and CDR2 is YNNKEL (reference sequence). CDR3 nucleotides: TGTGCCAGCAGCCAAGAGCTAGGGACTCAGTTCTTC. It yields the protein CASSQELGTQFF.

The V and J genes are TRBV5-1 and TRBJ2-1; 8 bases line up with TRBD2. V lost 3 bases to trimming and J lost 6 bases; unmatched junction nucleotides: 11. The length of the CDR3 is 16 residues. Germline CDR1 and CDR2: SGHRS and YFSETQ. The CDR3 DNA reads as TGCGCCAGCAGCTCCCCGGGACTAGGAGGTATCAATGAGCAGTTCTTC. Encoded protein: CASSSPGLGGINEQFF.

The chain has TRBV7-3 and TRBJ2-1, with 12 bases matching TRBD2. The CDR3 has 15 amino acids. CDR1 is SGHTA and CDR2 is FQGTGA in the germline V gene. The V gene end was trimmed by 5 bases and the J gene end by 6 bases; junction bases not matched to a gene: 5. In nucleotides, the CDR3 is TGTGCCAGCAGCCTGACTAGCGGGGGCATCAATGAGCAGTTCTTC. It specifies CASSLTSGGINEQFF.

The V and J genes are TRBV15 and TRBJ2-7; 9 nucleotides align to TRBD1. The J segment lost 3 bases and the V segment lost 0 bases, leaving 3 bases of the junction unmatched. CDR1 and CDR2 from the germline V gene are LNHNV and YYDKDF (reference sequence). This CDR3 has 15 residues. The CDR3 sequence is CATSREGTGIYEQYF. As DNA, the CDR3 is TGTGCCACCAGCAGAGAAGGGACAGGGATCTACGAGCAGTACTTC. Complete variable domain (other parts from reference TRBV15 and TRBJ2-7): DAMVIQNPRYQVTQFGKPVTLSCSQTLNHNVMYWYQQKSSQAPKLLFHYYDKDFNNEADTPDNFQSRRPNTSFCFLDIRSPGLGDTAMYLCATSREGTGIYEQYFGPGTRLTVT.

The chain uses TRBV5-1 and TRBJ1-1; 8 nucleotides agree with TRBD1. CDR3 length equals 16 residues. Per germline, CDR1 SGHRS and CDR2 YFSETQ. The V and J ends lost 3 bases and 1 base, in that order; junction bases with no gene match: 8. The CDR3 protein is CASSSRQGSGNTEAFF. DNA of the CDR3: TGCGCCAGCAGCTCGAGACAGGGGTCAGGGAACACTGAAGCTTTCTTT.

The chain links TRBV2 to TRBJ2-1; 7 bases match TRBD2. This CDR3 is 15 amino acids long. After removal of 8 bases from V and 0 bases from J, the junction contained 7 bases not matched to a gene. Looked up from germline, CDR1 is SNHLY and CDR2 is FYNNEI. The CDR3 DNA reads TGTGCCAGCGGGGGGGAGCCCAGCTCCTACAATGAGCAGTTCTTC. This sequence encodes CASGGEPSSYNEQFF.

This CDR3 reads CASSQSGGNTIYF. Written as DNA, the CDR3 is TGTGCCAGCAGCCAGTCAGGGGGAAACACCATATATTTT. The chain couples TRBV3-1 (or the pseudogene TRBV3-2) to TRBJ1-3, with a possible D match to TRBD1 (5 bases). V lost 3 bases to trimming and J lost 4 bases, with 7 bases between them. The length of the CDR3 is 13 residues. The V gene's germline CDR1 is LGHDT and CDR2 YNNKEL (reference sequence).

The chain carries TRBV7-2 and TRBJ2-1, with TRBD2 identical over 11 bases. V lost 3 bases to trimming and J lost 3 bases; unmatched junction nucleotides: 1. The CDR3 length is 15 residues. Germline V gene data show CDR1 as SGHTA and CDR2 as FQGNSA. CDR3 protein: CASSFTSGGYNEQFF. The CDR3 nucleotides are TGTGCCAGCAGCTTTACTAGCGGGGGCTACAATGAGCAGTTCTTC.

This clone was observed a single time. The rearrangement links TRBV15 to TRBJ2-2; D ambiguous. CDR1 is LNHNV and CDR2 is YYDKDF in the germline V gene (reference sequence). The V end lost 0 bases, the J end lost 8 bases, and 7 bases lay between the germline ends. This CDR3 is built from 13 residues. The CDR3 protein is CATSRDPTGELFF. The DNA of the CDR3 is TGTGCCACCAGCAGAGATCCAACAGGGGAGCTGTTTTTT.

The chain is built from TRBV10-3 and TRBJ2-1; D uncertain. CDR1 is ENHRY and CDR2 is SYGVKD in the germline V gene. The length of the CDR3 is 13 residues. The germline V and J ends were trimmed by 3 bases and 7 bases, with 10 bases remaining between them. This CDR3 reads CAISEGAVNEQFF. The CDR3 nucleotides read TGTGCCATCAGTGAAGGAGCAGTGAATGAGCAGTTCTTC.

This rearrangement joins TRBV29-1 to TRBJ2-5, with TRBD2 identical over 12 bases. Germline trimming cut 5 bases from V and 2 bases from J; bases unmatched to any gene: 6. The CDR3 consists of 15 residues. CDR1 SQVTM and CDR2 ANQGSEA come from the germline V gene. The chain's CDR3 is CSVRRLAGAQETQYF. The CDR3 region has the DNA TGCAGCGTTCGAAGACTAGCGGGGGCACAAGAGACCCAGTACTTC.

This chain links TRBV6-5 with TRBJ2-7, with D possibly matching TRBD1 (5 bases). The CDR3 is made up of 13 amino acids. V was cut by 7 bases and J by 7 bases, with 17 bases left in between. Germline-derived CDR1 and CDR2 are MNHEY and SVGAGI. The chain's CDR3 is CASKGAGPGEQYF. Written as DNA, the CDR3 is TGTGCCAGCAAAGGGGCCGGACCTGGGGAGCAGTACTTC.

The CDR3 nucleotides read TGTGCCAGCAGTGAAGATGTTCGGAGTCATACCCGATATTTT. This codes for CASSEDVRSHTRYF. This chain links TRBV6-1 with TRBJ2-3; no clear D. Germline assignment: CDR1 MNHNS and CDR2 SASEGT. V dropped 1 base and J dropped 15 bases, with 20 bases sitting between them. This CDR3 has 14 amino acids.

This chain joins TRBV3-1 (or the pseudogene TRBV3-2) and TRBJ1-6, with D possibly matching TRBD1 (5 bases). Germline V gene data show CDR1 as LGHDT and CDR2 as YNNKEL (reference sequence). The CDR3 totals 13 residues. Between the trimmed V and J ends, which lost 2 bases and 13 bases, there was a span of 12 bases. CDR3 DNA sequence: TGTGCCAGCAGCCAAAGCGGGGCTGATCCCCTCCACTTT. Translated, it gives CASSQSGADPLHF.

In this sample, this clone turned up a few times. The chain combines TRBV15 with TRBJ1-1; tentatively, D is TRBD1 (5 bases). The CDR3 extends over 12 amino acids. Looked up from germline, CDR1 is LNHNV and CDR2 is YYDKDF (reference sequence). The V end was cut by 4 bases, the J end by 8 bases, with 11 bases between. CDR3 nucleotides: TGTGCCACCAGCACTAGATGGGGCGAAGCTTTCTTT. It encodes CATSTRWGEAFF.

This chain uses TRBV9 with TRBJ1-2, with 10 nucleotides matching TRBD1. The trim removed 0 bases at V and 8 bases at J, leaving 13 bases unmatched. Germline V gene sequence: CDR1 SGDLS, CDR2 YYNGEE. The CDR3 is 17 amino acids. CDR3 sequence (DNA): TGTGCCAGCAGCGTAGACGAGACAGGGGGCTCCCTGCGAGGCTACACCTTC. Its translation is CASSVDETGGSLRGYTF.

The chain recombines TRBV4-2 with TRBJ1-5, with 8 bases matching TRBD1. With V trimmed by 3 bases and J by 6 bases, 1 base remained unmatched. The CDR3 covers 13 residues. Germline-derived CDR1 and CDR2 are LGHNA and YNFKEQ. The DNA of the CDR3 is TGTGCCAGCAGCCAGGACAGGGCTCAGCCCCAGCATTTT. This translates into CASSQDRAQPQHF.

The chain is built from TRBV19 and TRBJ2-7, with D maybe TRBD2 (6 bases). The V and J ends lost 6 bases and 5 bases respectively, with 14 bases between them. Germline loops: CDR1 LNHDA, CDR2 SQIVND (reference sequence). This CDR3 comprises 13 residues. CDR3 in amino acids: CASSMVGGNEQYF. CDR3 coding DNA: TGTGCCAGTAGCATGGTCGGGGGTAACGAGCAGTACTTC.

The chain couples TRBV7-6 to TRBJ2-1, with 9 bases aligning to TRBD1. After removal of 1 base from V and 7 bases from J, the junction contained 11 bases not matched to a gene. The V gene's germline CDR1 is SGHVS and CDR2 FNYEAQ. CDR3 size: 17 residues. CDR3 sequence: CASSLVAAGTGINEQFF. CDR3 nucleotide sequence: TGTGCCAGCAGCTTAGTAGCTGCCGGGACAGGGATTAATGAGCAGTTCTTC.